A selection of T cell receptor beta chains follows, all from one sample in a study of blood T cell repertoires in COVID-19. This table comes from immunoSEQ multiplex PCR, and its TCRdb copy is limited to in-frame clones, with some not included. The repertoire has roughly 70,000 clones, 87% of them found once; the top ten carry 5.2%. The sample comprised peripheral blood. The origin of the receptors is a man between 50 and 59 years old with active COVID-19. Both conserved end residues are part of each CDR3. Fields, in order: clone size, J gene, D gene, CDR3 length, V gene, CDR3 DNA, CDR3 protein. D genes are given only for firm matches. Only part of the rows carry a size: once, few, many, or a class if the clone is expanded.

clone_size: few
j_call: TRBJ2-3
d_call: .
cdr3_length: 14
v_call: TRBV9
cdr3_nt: TGTGCCAGCAGCGGCTCAGCGGTTACAGATACGCAGTATTTT
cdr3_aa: CASSGSAVTDTQYF

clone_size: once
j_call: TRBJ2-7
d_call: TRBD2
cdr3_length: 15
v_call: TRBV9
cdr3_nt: TGTGCCAGCAGCAGGGGACTAGCGGGAAGAAACGAGCAGTACTTC
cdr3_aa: CASSRGLAGRNEQYF

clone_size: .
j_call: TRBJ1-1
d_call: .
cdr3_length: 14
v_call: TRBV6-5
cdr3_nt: TGTGCCAGCAGTCTGTCCAGGAAAGACACTGAAGCTTTCTTT
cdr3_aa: CASSLSRKDTEAFF

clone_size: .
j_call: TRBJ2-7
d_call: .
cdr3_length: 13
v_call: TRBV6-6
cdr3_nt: TGTGCCTCGTCCCGGGTGGTCTCCTACGAGCAGTACTTC
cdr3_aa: CASSRVVSYEQYF

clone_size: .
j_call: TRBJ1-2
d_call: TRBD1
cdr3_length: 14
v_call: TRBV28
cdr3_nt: TGTGCCAGCAGTTCCAGGGGGAGCAACTATGGCTACACCTTC
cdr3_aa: CASSSRGSNYGYTF

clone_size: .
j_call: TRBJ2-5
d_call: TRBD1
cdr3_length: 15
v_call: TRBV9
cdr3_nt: TGTGCCAGCAGCGCCAGTCAGGGGACAGGCGAGACCCAGTACTTC
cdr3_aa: CASSASQGTGETQYF

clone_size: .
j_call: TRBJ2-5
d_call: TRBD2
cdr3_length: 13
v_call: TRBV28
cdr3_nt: TGTGCCAGCAGTTGGGGGGGTAGGGAGACCCAGTACTTC
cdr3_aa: CASSWGGRETQYF

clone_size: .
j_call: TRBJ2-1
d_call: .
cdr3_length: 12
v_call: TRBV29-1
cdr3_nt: TGCAGCGTTGAAGATCTAGGGAGGGAGCAGTTCTTC
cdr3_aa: CSVEDLGREQFF

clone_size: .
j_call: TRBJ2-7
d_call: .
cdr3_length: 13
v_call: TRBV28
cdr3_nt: TGTGCCAGCAGTTTACAGTTCTCCTACGAGCAGTACTTC
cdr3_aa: CASSLQFSYEQYF

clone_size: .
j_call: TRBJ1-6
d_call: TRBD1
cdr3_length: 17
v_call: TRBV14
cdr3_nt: TGTGCCAGCAGCCAAGATTGGGGCGCAGGGGGTTATTCACCCCTCCACTTT
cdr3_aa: CASSQDWGAGGYSPLHF

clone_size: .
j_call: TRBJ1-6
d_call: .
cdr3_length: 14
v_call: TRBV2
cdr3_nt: TGTGCCAGCAGGGTAGGACAGAATAATTCACCCCTCCACTTT
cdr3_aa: CASRVGQNNSPLHF

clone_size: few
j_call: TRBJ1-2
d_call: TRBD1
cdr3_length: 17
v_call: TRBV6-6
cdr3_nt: TGTGCCAGCAGTCCTACGTTGGGGACAGGGTCCCGCTATGGCTACACCTTC
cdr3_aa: CASSPTLGTGSRYGYTF

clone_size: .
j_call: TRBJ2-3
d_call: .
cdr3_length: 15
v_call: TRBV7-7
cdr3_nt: TGTGCTAGCAGCCAAAAGGGCGGGAACACAGATACGCAGTATTTT
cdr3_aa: CASSQKGGNTDTQYF

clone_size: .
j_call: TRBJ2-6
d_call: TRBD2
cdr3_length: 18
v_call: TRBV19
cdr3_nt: TGTGCCAGTAGTATTAGCCCAGCGGGGGGCTCTGGGGCCAACGTCCTGACTTTC
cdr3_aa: CASSISPAGGSGANVLTF

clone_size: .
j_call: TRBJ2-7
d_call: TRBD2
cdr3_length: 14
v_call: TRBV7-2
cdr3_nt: TGTGCCAGCAGCCTAAGCGGGGGGAGGCCTCAGCAGTACTTC
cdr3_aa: CASSLSGGRPQQYF

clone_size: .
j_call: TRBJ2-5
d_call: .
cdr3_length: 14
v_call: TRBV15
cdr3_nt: TGTGCCACCAGCAGAGGTGGAGCGGCGGAGACCCAGTACTTC
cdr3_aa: CATSRGGAAETQYF

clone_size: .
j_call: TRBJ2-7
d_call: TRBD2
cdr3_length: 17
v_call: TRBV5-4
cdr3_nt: TGTGCCAGCAGCCCCGGGACTAGCGGGTGGAGTTCGGACGAGCAGTACTTC
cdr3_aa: CASSPGTSGWSSDEQYF

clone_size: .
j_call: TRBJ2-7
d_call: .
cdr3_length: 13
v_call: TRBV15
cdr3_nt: TGTGCCACCAGCAGAGGTCAAGCGCGGGAGCAGTACTTC
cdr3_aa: CATSRGQAREQYF

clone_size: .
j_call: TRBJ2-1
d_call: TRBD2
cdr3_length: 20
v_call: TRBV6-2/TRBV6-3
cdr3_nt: TGTGCCAGCAGTCAACGGACTAGCGCTAACGCGATGAGCTCCTACAATGAGCAGTTCTTC
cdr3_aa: CASSQRTSANAMSSYNEQFF

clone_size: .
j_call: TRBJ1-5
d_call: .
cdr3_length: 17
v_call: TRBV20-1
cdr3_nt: TGCAGTGCTAGTAACGCGAACCTAGCTTTCCGGAATCAGCCCCAGCATTTT
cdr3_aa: CSASNANLAFRNQPQHF

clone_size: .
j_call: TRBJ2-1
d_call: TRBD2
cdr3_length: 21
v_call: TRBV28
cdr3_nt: TGTGCCAGCAGTCCATACCCGGGACTAGCGGGAGGCGCGCTTTCCTACAATGAGCAGTTCTTC
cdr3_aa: CASSPYPGLAGGALSYNEQFF

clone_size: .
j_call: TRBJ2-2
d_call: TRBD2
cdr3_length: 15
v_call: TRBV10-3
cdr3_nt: TGTGCCACCCTACGGGGGGGAGCACAGACCGGGGAGCTGTTTTTT
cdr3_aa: CATLRGGAQTGELFF

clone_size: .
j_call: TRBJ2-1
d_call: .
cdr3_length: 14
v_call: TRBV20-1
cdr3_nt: TGCAGTGCTAGTAGCCTACTAGTGAGCAATGAGCAGTTCTTC
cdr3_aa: CSASSLLVSNEQFF

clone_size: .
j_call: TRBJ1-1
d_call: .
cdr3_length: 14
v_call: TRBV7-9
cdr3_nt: TGTGCCAGCAGCTTAGACCCGGTGAACACTGAAGCTTTCTTT
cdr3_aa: CASSLDPVNTEAFF

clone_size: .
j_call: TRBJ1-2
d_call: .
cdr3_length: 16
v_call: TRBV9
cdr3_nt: TGTGCCAGCAGCGTGAATTTCGGGGGGCGCGACTATGGCTACACCTTC
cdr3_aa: CASSVNFGGRDYGYTF

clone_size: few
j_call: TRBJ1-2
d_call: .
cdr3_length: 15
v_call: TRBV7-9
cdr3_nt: TGTGCCAGCAGCTTGATGTGGGAGGTGGGCTATGGCTACACCTTC
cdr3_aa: CASSLMWEVGYGYTF

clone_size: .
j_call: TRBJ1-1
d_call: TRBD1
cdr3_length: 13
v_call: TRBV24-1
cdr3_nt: TGTGCCACCAGGCACAGGGGGAACACTGAAGCTTTCTTT
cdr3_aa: CATRHRGNTEAFF

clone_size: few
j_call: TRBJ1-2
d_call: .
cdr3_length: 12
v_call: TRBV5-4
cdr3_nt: TGTGCCAGCAGCTTGCACAAGTCAGGCTACACCTTC
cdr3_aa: CASSLHKSGYTF

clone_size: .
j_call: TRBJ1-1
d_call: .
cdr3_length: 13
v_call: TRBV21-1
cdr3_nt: TGTGCCAGCAGCTTGGACAGAAACACTGAAGCTTTCTTT
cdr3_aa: CASSLDRNTEAFF

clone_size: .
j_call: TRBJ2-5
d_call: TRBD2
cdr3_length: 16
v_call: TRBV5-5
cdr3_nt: TGTGCCAGCAGCTTGAGCTTCCTAGCGGGCCAAGAGACCCAGTACTTC
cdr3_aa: CASSLSFLAGQETQYF

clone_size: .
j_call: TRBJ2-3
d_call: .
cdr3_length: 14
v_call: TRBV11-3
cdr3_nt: TGTGCCAGCAGCTTAGTGCAGAGCACAGATACGCAGTATTTT
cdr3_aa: CASSLVQSTDTQYF

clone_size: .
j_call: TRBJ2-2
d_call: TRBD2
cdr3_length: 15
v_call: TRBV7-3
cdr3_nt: TGTGCCAGCAGCTTTCTAGCGGCGAACACCGGGGAGCTGTTTTTT
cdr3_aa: CASSFLAANTGELFF

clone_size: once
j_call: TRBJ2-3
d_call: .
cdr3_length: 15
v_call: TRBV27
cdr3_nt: TGTGCCAGCAGTTTATGGGGTCCGGGGACAGATACGCAGTATTTT
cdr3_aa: CASSLWGPGTDTQYF

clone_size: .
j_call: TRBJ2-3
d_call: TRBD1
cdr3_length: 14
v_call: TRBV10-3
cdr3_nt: TGTGCCATCAGAGGGGACAGAGACACAGATACGCAGTATTTT
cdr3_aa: CAIRGDRDTDTQYF

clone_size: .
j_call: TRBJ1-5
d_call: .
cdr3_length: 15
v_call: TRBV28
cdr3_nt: TGTGCCAGCATCCCCCGGTCAGGGCCTGGCCAGCCCCAGCATTTT
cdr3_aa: CASIPRSGPGQPQHF

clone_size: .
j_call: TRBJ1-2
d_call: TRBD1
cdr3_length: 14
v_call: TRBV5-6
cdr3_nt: TGTGCCAGCAGCCCAAGGACAGGGGGTGGTGGCTACACCTTC
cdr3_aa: CASSPRTGGGGYTF

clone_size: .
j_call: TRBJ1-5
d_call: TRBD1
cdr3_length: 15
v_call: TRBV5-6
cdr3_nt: TGTGCCAGCAGTAGAAGAGAGACAGGGAATCAGCCCCAGCATTTT
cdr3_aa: CASSRRETGNQPQHF

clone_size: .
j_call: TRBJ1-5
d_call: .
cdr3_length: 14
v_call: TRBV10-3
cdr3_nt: TGTGCCATCAGTGAAGGGGGAGGCAATCAGCCCCAGCATTTT
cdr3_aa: CAISEGGGNQPQHF

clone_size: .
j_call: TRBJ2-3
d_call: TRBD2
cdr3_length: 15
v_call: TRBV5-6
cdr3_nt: TGTGCCAGCAGCCGACTAGCGGGAGGATTAAATACGCAGTATTTT
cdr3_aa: CASSRLAGGLNTQYF

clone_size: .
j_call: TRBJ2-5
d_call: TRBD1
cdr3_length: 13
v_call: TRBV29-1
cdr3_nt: TGCAGCGAAACCGGGACAGGGGGAAAGACCCAGTACTTC
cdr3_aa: CSETGTGGKTQYF

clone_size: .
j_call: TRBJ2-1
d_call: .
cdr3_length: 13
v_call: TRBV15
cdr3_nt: TGTGCCACCAGCAGAGAAACATACAATGAGCAGTTCTTC
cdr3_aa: CATSRETYNEQFF

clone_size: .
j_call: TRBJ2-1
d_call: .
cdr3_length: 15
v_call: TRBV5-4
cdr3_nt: TGTGCCAGCAGCATCCGAGGTAGCTCCTACAATGAGCAGTTCTTC
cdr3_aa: CASSIRGSSYNEQFF

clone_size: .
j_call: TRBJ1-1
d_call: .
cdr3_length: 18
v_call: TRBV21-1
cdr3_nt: TGTGCCAGCAGCACAAAAAAGAGACACGGCCTGATGGGTACTGAAGCTTTCTTT
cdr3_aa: CASSTKKRHGLMGTEAFF

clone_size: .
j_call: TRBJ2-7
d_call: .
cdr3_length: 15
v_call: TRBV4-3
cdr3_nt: TGCGCCAGCAGCCAAGATACAAATTCGGGGTACGAGCAGTACTTC
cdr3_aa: CASSQDTNSGYEQYF

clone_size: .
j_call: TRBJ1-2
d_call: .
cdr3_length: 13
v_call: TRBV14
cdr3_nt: TGTGCCAGCAGCCAAGTGAGGGAAGGGGGCTACACCTTC
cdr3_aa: CASSQVREGGYTF

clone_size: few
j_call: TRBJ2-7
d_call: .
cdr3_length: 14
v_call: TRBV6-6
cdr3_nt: TGTGCCAGCAGTTACAGCGGCACCCGAGGCGAGCAGTACTTC
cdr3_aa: CASSYSGTRGEQYF

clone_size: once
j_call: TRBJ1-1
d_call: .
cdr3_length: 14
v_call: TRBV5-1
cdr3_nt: TGCGCCAGCAACCTCGGACAGCCGAACACTGAAGCTTTCTTT
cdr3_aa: CASNLGQPNTEAFF

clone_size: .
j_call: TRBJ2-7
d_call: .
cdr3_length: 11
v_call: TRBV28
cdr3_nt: TGTGCCAGCAGTTCTTCCTACGAGCAGTACTTC
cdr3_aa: CASSSSYEQYF

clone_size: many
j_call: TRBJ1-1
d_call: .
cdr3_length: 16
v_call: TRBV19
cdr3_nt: TGTGCCAGTAGTATTCCCCTAAGGAGACCGAACACTGAAGCTTTCTTT
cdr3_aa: CASSIPLRRPNTEAFF

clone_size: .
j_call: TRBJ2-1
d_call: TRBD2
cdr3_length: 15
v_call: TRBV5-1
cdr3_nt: TGCGCCAGCAGCTTGGGGGTAGCGGGAGTCGGTGAGCAGTTCTTC
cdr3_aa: CASSLGVAGVGEQFF

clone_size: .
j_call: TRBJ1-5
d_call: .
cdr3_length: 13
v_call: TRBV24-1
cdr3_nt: TGTGCCACCAGTGATTTTCTAGGTCAGCCCCAGCATTTT
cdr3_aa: CATSDFLGQPQHF

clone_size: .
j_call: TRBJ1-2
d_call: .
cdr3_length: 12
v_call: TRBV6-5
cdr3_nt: TGTGCCAGCTCGGAGAGAGACTATGGCTACACCTTC
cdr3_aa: CASSERDYGYTF

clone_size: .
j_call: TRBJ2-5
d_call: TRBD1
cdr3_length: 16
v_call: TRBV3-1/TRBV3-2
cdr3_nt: TGTGCCAGCAGCTTGCAGGACAGGGTCTGGCAAGAGACCCAGTACTTC
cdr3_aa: CASSLQDRVWQETQYF

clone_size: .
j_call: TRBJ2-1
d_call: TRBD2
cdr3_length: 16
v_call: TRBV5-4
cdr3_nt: TGTGCCAGCAGCTTTAGCGGGAAGAGGTCCTACAATGAGCAGTTCTTC
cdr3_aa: CASSFSGKRSYNEQFF

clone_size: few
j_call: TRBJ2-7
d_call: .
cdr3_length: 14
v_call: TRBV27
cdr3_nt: TGTGCCAGCAGGAAGACAGGTCTTGTAGGCGAGCAGTACTTC
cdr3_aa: CASRKTGLVGEQYF

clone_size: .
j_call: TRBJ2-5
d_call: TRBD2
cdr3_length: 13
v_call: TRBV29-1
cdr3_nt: TGCAGCGGTGACGGGGGGTACCAAGAGACCCAGTACTTC
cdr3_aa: CSGDGGYQETQYF

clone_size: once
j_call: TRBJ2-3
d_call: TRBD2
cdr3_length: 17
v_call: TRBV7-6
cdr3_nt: TGTGCCAGCAGCCCACTACCCCGACTAGCGGGAATTGATACGCAGTATTTT
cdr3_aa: CASSPLPRLAGIDTQYF

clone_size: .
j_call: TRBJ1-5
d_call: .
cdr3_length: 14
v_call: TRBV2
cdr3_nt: TGTGCCAGCAGTGGCGGGTATAGCAATCAGCCCCAGCATTTT
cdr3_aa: CASSGGYSNQPQHF

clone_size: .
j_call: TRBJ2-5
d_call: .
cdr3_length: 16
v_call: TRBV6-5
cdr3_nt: TGTGCCAGCAGTTACTATAGCAGGGTGGATGGCGAGACCCAGTACTTC
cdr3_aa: CASSYYSRVDGETQYF

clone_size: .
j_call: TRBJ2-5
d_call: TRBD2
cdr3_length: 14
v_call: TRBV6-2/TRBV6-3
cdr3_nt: TGTGCCAGCAGTTTTCAAGCGGGAGTAGAGACCCAGTACTTC
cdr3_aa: CASSFQAGVETQYF